This T cell receptor beta chain was sequenced in a study of blood T cells in healthy people across ages. About this clonotype: Its cognate antigen is unknown.

Findings and caveats of the study: A conclusive naive versus antigen-experienced comparison was prevented by the unsorted PBMCs.

Caucasian, healthy and from Russia, the donors were aged between about 6 and 100. For the second PCR, which ran for roughly 7 to 11 cycles, a sample-barcoded 5' primer and a J-beta primer mix were used. Each cDNA molecule was tagged by a template-switch adaptor that had 12 random nucleotides. Every individual sample yielded 2.5 million or more paired-end reads (each containing CDR3). In TCRdb, the 5' RACE reads were re-called with MiXCR into one record per CDR3 protein. The repertoire holds hundreds of thousands of distinct CDR3 sequences, with around 41% as singletons. The CDR3 covers 20 residues. Trimming took 4 bases from V and 6 from J, leaving 31 bases between them. CDR1 is SGHDT, CDR2 YYEEEE, per germline.

The TCR comes from a man aged 80 or over in good health. The V gene is TRBV5-6, the J gene TRBJ2-2; D could derive from TRBD1 or TRBD2 (5 bases each). Sequencing was done on a sample of blood. In DNA form, the CDR3 reads TGTGCCAGCAGCCCGGAAGGCTGGGGACGGAGAGGGACGTACCCCGGGGAGCTGTTTTTT. This encodes CASSPEGWGRRGTYPGELFF.